This T cell receptor (beta chain) stems from a study of chemoradiotherapy in HPV16-positive cancers. At the level of the study: Candidate HPV-specific T-cell clones and common TCR motifs came from functional assays in a couple of HPV16-positive patients.

CDR3 length: 15 amino acids. V shed 4 bases, J shed 7 bases, and the junction held 4 bases outside the gene matches. The V gene's germline CDR1 is SGHTA and CDR2 FQGTGA. Samples were taken several times over chemoradiotherapy. The table came from immunoSEQ multiplex PCR; TCRdb's copy has only in-frame clones and leaves some out. The table lists 850 to 1,000 clones, under 90% of them singletons, with 6.1% in the top ten. Study observations and caveats: The functional HPV-specific definition rests on just two HPV16-positive patients. Non-HPV-specific T cells did not expand in tumors during treatment, whereas candidate HPV-specific clones and E7-related motifs did.

Details on this clone: The antigen remains undetermined.

The sequence was collected from a human donor with HPV-associated anogenital cancer. This sample comprised tumor tissue, obtained from a patient who underwent chemoradiotherapy. V gene TRBV7-3 combines with J gene TRBJ1-6, with 10 bases that match TRBD1. The CDR3 loop reads CASSSTGGRNSPLHF. The CDR3 nucleotides read TGTGCCAGCAGCTCGACAGGGGGCAGGAATTCACCCCTCCACTTT.